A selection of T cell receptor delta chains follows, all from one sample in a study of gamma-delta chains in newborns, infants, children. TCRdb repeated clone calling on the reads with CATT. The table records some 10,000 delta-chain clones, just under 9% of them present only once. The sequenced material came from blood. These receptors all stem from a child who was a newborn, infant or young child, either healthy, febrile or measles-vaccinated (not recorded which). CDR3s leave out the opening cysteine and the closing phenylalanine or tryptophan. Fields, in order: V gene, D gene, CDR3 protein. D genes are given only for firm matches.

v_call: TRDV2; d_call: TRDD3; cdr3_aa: ACDVLGDTDSWDTRQMF
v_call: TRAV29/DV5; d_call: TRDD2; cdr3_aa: AASSTLSLPTGDLTAQLF
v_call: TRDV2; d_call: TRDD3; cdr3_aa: ACDTVAGGVARPLI
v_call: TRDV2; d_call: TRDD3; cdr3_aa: ACDRVLGDTSWDTRQMF
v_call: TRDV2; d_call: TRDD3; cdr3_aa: ACDKVLGDRRYTDKLI
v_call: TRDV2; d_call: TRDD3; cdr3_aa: ACDTNWGSPSSWDTRQMF
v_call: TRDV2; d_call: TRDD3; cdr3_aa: ACDNWGIPSSWDTRQMF
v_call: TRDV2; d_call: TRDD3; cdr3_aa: ACDTILGDTFLTAQLF
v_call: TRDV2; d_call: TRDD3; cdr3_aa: ACDTAMGDTRPGSWDTRQMF
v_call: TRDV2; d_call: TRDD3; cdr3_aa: ACDSLLGDTVPKILI
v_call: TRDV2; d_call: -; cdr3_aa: ACDPLNRDDGRMADKLI
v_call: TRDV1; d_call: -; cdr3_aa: ALGGLPPPFVNTDKLI
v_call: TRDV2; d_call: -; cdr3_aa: ACDPLVGDTDKLI
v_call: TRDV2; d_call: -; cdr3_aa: ACDKLGGSSSWDTRQMF
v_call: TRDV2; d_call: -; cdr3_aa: ACDPLGGVGLPYTDKLI
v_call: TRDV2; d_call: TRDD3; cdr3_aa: ACDTWGIQNDKLI
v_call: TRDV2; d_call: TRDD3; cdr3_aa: ACDPLGDRISWDTRQMF
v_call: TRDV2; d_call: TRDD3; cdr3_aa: ACDTVLGDFSWDTRQMF
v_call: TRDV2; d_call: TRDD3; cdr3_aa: ACVRLGDGDTDKLI
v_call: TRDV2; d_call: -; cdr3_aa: ACDTGAASSWDTRQMF
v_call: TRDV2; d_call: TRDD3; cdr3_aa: ACDTADWGNSWDTRQMF
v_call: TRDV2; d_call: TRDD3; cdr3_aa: ACDTVGILGDKGTDKLI
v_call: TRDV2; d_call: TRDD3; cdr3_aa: ACDTLLRGGQYTDKLI
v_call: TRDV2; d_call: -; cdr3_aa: ACDTIGGLRYTDKLI
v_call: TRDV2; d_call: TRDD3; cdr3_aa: ACDTTGASSWGTRQMF
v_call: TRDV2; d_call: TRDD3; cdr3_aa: ACDTLGDSTAQLF
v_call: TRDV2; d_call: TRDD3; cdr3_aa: ACDTMTGGYAYTDKLI
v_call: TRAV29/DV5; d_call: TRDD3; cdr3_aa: AASPSWGDSPTDKLI
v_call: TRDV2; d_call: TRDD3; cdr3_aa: ACGNVLGDTVITWDTRQMF
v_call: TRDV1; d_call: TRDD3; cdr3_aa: ALGEHAGDNTDKLI
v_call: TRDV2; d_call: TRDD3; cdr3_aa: ACDPLGDTSWDTRQMF
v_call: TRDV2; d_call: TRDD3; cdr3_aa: ACDTWGSQDKLI
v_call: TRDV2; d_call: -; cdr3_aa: ACDNVGDTAQLF
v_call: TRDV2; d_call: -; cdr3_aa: ACDTVGSTDKLI
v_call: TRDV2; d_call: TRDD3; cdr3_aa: ACDTLRSGLGDTTDKLI
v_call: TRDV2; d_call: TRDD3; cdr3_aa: ACDGLGDTDTDKLI
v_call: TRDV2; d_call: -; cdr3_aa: ACDRVGGTDKLI
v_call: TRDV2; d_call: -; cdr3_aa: ACAVGDTRGLI
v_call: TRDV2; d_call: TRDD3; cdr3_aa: ACDILLGEDTDKLI
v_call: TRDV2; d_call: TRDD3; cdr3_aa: ACVAMGDSSSQNKLI
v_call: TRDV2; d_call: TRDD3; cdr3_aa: ACDTVIRTGGYGPQFADKLI
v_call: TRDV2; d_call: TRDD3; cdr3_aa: ACGNLGDTWTDKLI
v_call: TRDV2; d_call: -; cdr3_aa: ACDTVGNPYTDKLI
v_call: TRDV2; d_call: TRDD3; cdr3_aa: ACDSVLGDSMYTDKLI
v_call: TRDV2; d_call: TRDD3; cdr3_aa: ACDTVGWGPYTDKLI
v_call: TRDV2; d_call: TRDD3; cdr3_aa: ACLGLGVYTDKLI
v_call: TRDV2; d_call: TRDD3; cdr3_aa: ACDSVLGDTRAYTDKLI
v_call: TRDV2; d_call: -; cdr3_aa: ACDNILTGDGDKLI
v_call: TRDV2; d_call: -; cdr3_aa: ACDTGSSSSWDTRQMF
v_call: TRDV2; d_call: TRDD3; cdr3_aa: ACDILGDPHSWDTRQMF
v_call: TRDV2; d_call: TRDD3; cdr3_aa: ACDTWGILTDKLI